These 27 T cell receptor beta chains came from one sample sequenced in a study of Tregs in tolerant kidney transplant recipients. Some clones are missing from TCRdb's copy, which holds only in-frame ones; the method was immunoSEQ multiplex PCR. The sample includes 20,000 to 30,000 clones. Recipients received nonmyeloablative bone marrow transplants from related graft donors, with transient mixed chimerism. The source was CD4+ T cells from blood (PBMCs), collected 6 months after the transplant. The source of these receptors is a human patient who received a combined kidney and bone marrow transplant. The graft donor may be the source of some T cells.

In regard to this clone: The CDR3 end is not reached by the read, which stops 3 residues before it; the germline J gene fills it in. The chain recombines TRBV5-5 with TRBJ1-3, with 7 bases aligning to TRBD1. Trimming at V came to 3 bases and at J to 0 bases, leaving 3 bases not matched to a gene. Germline V gene data show CDR1 as SGHKS and CDR2 as YYEKEE (reference sequence). The CDR3 spans 15 residues. CDR3 in amino acids: CASSSGTASGNTIYF. The sequenced part of the CDR3 DNA is TGTGCCAGCAGCTCTGGGACAGCCTCTGGAAACACC.

Regarding this clone: Read sequence stops 3 residues before the CDR3 end, and the germline J gene provides the missing end. The chain has TRBV5-1 and TRBJ1-1, with D hard to call. The CDR3 is 17 amino acids. Germline loops: CDR1 SGHRS, CDR2 YFSETQ. V lost 2 bases to trimming and J lost 1 base, with 18 bases between them. CDR3: CASSLGEMKGSNTEAFF. Partial CDR3 DNA: TGCGCCAGCAGCTTAGGAGAAATGAAGGGTTCGAACACTGAA. The full variable domain, rest sourced from reference TRBV5-1 and TRBJ1-1, is KAGVTQTPRYLIKTRGQQVTLSCSPISGHRSVSWYQQTPGQGLQFLFEYFSETQRNKGNFPGRFSGRQFSNSRSEMNVSTLELGDSALYLCASSLGEMKGSNTEAFFGQGTRLTVV.

Note on this clone: Read sequence stops 3 residues before the CDR3 end, and the germline J gene provides the missing end. The V gene is TRBV28, the J gene TRBJ1-6, with 9 bases identical to TRBD1. Germline V gene lookup returns CDR1 MDHEN and CDR2 SYDVKM. This CDR3 has 15 amino acids. The V and J ends lost 8 bases and 8 bases, in that order; junction bases with no gene match: 10. CDR3 protein: CASANPGQGYSPLHF. The sequenced CDR3 bases are TGTGCCAGCGCAAACCCGGGACAGGGTTATTCACCC.

As regards this clone: The CDR3 end lies 3 residues beyond the end of the read and is filled in from the germline J gene. J is TRBJ2-5 and V is TRBV7-7, with 12 bases lining up with TRBD2. Germline CDR1 reads SSHAT; CDR2 reads FNYEAQ (reference sequence). The junction had 6 bases not matched to a gene; V was cut back by 5 bases and J by 5 bases. This CDR3 comprises 15 residues. CDR3 sequence reads: CASSLLAGGQETQYF. CDR3 DNA, as far as it was read: TGTGCCAGCAGCCTCCTAGCGGGAGGGCAGGAGACC.

On this clone: Sequencing ends 3 residues short of the CDR3 end; the germline J gene provides the rest. The chain carries TRBV6-2 or TRBV6-3 and TRBJ2-2, with D possibly matching TRBD1 (5 bases). Trimming left V 7 bases short and J 4 bases short, with 16 bases between. Looked up from germline, CDR1 is MNHEY and CDR2 is SVGEGT. CDR3 length: 15 residues. The CDR3 loop reads CASTPWSGRTGELFF. CDR3 bases read: TGTGCCAGCACCCCGTGGTCAGGGCGCACCGGGGAG.

A remark on this clone: The CDR3 extends 3 residues past the end of the read, so its final part is completed from the germline J gene. V gene TRBV10-1 combines with J gene TRBJ2-2; the D is unclear. V lost 8 bases and J 4 bases, leaving 14 bases between the germline ends. The CDR3 contains 14 residues. CDR1 is WNHNN and CDR2 is SYGVQD in the germline V gene (reference sequence). The chain's CDR3 is CASRLRTATGELFF. CDR3 DNA (partial): TGCGCCAGCCGTTTGCGAACAGCCACCGGGGAG.

Details on this clone: The read terminates 3 residues ahead of where the CDR3 ends, so the germline J gene completes it. The J gene is TRBJ2-7, the V gene TRBV30; D call uncertain. V was trimmed by 0 bases and J by 3 bases, leaving 6 bases between them. This CDR3 spans 12 amino acids. Germline V gives CDR1 GTSNPN, CDR2 SVGIG (reference sequence). CDR3 DNA (partial): TGTGCCTGGAGTGTCGGCGGCTACGAG. As protein: CAWSVGGYE. The CDR3 as a whole reads CAWSVGGYEQYF.

Comment on this clone: The CDR3 is cut off 3 residues early in the read; its end comes from the germline J gene. The V gene is TRBV4-1, the J gene TRBJ1-6, with D possibly being TRBD1 (6 bases). V shed 6 bases and J shed 4 bases, with 10 bases lying between them. Germline values: CDR1 MGHRA, CDR2 YSYEKL. The CDR3 loop spans 14 amino acids. Incomplete CDR3 DNA: TGCGCCAGCAGGGTGGACAGTTATAATTCACCC. Translated, it gives CASRVDSYNSP. The whole CDR3 reads CASRVDSYNSPLHF.

With respect to this clone: The sequence runs out 3 residues before the end of the CDR3; the remainder is reconstructed from the germline J gene. This rearrangement joins TRBV11-2 to TRBJ2-3, with 9 bases lining up with TRBD2. This CDR3 is 15 amino acids long. Germline V gene lookup returns CDR1 SGHAT and CDR2 FQNNGV. The part of the CDR3 DNA that was read is TGTGCCAGCAGCTTAGATGGGGGACTAGCTTTTTCG. Protein: CASSLDGGLAFS. The entire CDR3 protein is CASSLDGGLAFSQYF.

A word on this clone: Sequencing ends 3 residues short of the CDR3 end; the germline J gene provides the rest. The J gene is TRBJ2-7, the V gene TRBV11-1; D may be TRBD1 (5 bases). Germline V gene data show CDR1 as SGHAT and CDR2 as FQDESV (reference sequence). Trimming cost V 2 bases and J 5 bases, with 10 bases left between them. This CDR3 region has 13 residues. The CDR3 sequence is CASSLTQGNEQYF. Incomplete CDR3 DNA: TGTGCCAGCAGCTTAACCCAGGGAAACGAG.

Notes on this clone: The DNA ends 3 residues before the CDR3 does, and the rest of the CDR3 is filled in from the germline J gene. The chain couples TRBV2 to TRBJ1-4; no firm D call. Germline V gene sequence: CDR1 SNHLY, CDR2 FYNNEI. The CDR3 length is 16 residues. V shed 2 bases and J shed 5 bases, with 15 bases lying between them. Partial CDR3 DNA: TGTGCCAGCAGTGAAAAGAGGCCGGGGTTCAATGAAAAA. Translating gives CASSEKRPGFNEK. The full CDR3 reads CASSEKRPGFNEKLFF.

Note on this clone: The CDR3 end falls 3 residues outside the read, so it is completed with the germline J gene. Other DNA sequences in the same sample also yield this CDR3. V gene TRBV18 combines with J gene TRBJ1-5; D is uncertain. Germline assignment: CDR1 KGHSH and CDR2 LQKENI. V was shortened by 2 bases and J by 2 bases, with 10 bases between the two germline ends. This CDR3 has 15 residues. The CDR3 bases that were read are TGTGCCAGCTCACCAGACCGGGGTGGCAATCAGCCC. Protein product: CASSPDRGGNQP. The whole CDR3 protein reads CASSPDRGGNQPQHF.

Worth noting for this clone: Read coverage stops 3 residues before the CDR3 terminus; the germline J gene supplies the remainder. The chain has TRBV10-3 and TRBJ2-3, with a weak D call TRBD1 (6 bases). The germline V gene has CDR1 ENHRY and CDR2 SYGVKD. Trimming removed 7 bases at V and 3 bases at J, with 14 bases between. The CDR3 covers 14 residues. CDR3: CAIKTDRSTDTQYF. Incomplete CDR3 DNA: TGTGCCATCAAAACCGACAGGAGTACAGATACG.

Note on this clone: The read ends 3 residues before the CDR3 terminus; that terminus is restored from the germline J gene. The chain couples TRBV11-3 to TRBJ2-3; 12 positions match TRBD1. The junction had 7 bases not matched to a gene; V was cut back by 5 bases and J by 7 bases. Germline CDR1 SGHNT, CDR2 YENEEA. CDR3 size: 15 residues. CDR3 DNA (partial): TGTGCCAGCAGCCCCGGGACAGGGGGCCTGTATACG. Encoded protein: CASSPGTGGLYT. The CDR3 reads in full as CASSPGTGGLYTQYF.

For this clone: The read comes to an end 3 residues before the CDR3 does, leaving the germline J gene to fill in the end. The gene calls are TRBV7-2 and TRBJ2-1, with a weak D call TRBD1 (7 bases). Germline CDR1 and CDR2: SGHTA and FQGNSA. This CDR3 has 14 residues. V gave up 7 bases and J gave up 0 bases, with 10 bases separating them. CDR3 DNA (partial): TGTGCCAGCATGCGGGACAGCTCCTACAATGAG. The encoded protein is CASMRDSSYNE. The full-length CDR3 reads as CASMRDSSYNEQFF.

This clone registers medium-sized by frequency. Read coverage stops 3 residues before the CDR3 terminus; the germline J gene supplies the remainder. This chain links TRBV18 with TRBJ2-4; 10 positions agree with TRBD2. CDR1 and CDR2 from the germline V gene are KGHSH and LQKENI. The CDR3 has 15 amino acids. V lost 3 bases and J lost 6; bases outside the gene matches: 5. CDR3 loop: CASSPSGGPGNIQYF. Partial CDR3 DNA: TGTGCCAGCTCACCTAGCGGGGGGCCTGGAAACATT.

This clone registers medium-sized by frequency. The read finishes 3 residues shy of the CDR3 end, and the germline J gene is used to complete it. The chain recombines TRBV20-1 with TRBJ2-1; 12 bases map to TRBD2. The CDR3 contains 17 residues. CDR1 is DFQATT and CDR2 is SNEGSKA in the germline V gene (reference sequence). With V trimmed by 3 bases and J by 7 bases, 13 bases remained unmatched. CDR3: CSARWGASGGAGNEQFF. Partial CDR3 DNA: TGCAGTGCTAGGTGGGGTGCTAGCGGGGGGGCTGGGAATGAG.

Regarding this clone: The sequence runs out 3 residues before the end of the CDR3; the remainder is reconstructed from the germline J gene. The chain is built from TRBV5-4 and TRBJ1-1; TRBD1 might be the D (5 bases). Looked up from germline, CDR1 is SGHNT and CDR2 is YYREEE (reference sequence). The CDR3 runs 15 residues. With 0 bases removed from V and 0 bases from J, the gap between germline ends came to 9 bases. The covered CDR3 bases are TGTGCCAGCAGCTTGGAGCAGGGCTTGAACACTGAA. It encodes CASSLEQGLNTE. The full-length CDR3 reads as CASSLEQGLNTEAFF.

In regard to this clone: The read terminates 3 residues before the CDR3 end, so the remaining end is supplied by the germline J gene. The chain employs TRBV5-1 and TRBJ1-5; weak D call: TRBD1 (6 bases). Trimming left V 2 bases short and J 3 bases short, with 12 bases between. The CDR3 runs 15 residues. Per the germline V gene, CDR1 is SGHRS and CDR2 is YFSETQ. The CDR3 spells CASSFSGAPNQPQHF. The part of the CDR3 DNA that was read is TGCGCCAGCAGCTTTTCAGGGGCCCCCAATCAGCCC. Looking up the rest from reference TRBV5-1 and TRBJ1-5 gives the full variable domain: KAGVTQTPRYLIKTRGQQVTLSCSPISGHRSVSWYQQTPGQGLQFLFEYFSETQRNKGNFPGRFSGRQFSNSRSEMNVSTLELGDSALYLCASSFSGAPNQPQHFGDGTRLSIL.

About this clone itself: The read ends 3 residues early relative to the CDR3; the germline J gene fills the gap. The chain couples TRBV20-1 to TRBJ2-5, with D tentatively TRBD2 (5 bases). Germline V gene lookup returns CDR1 DFQATT and CDR2 SNEGSKA (reference sequence). This CDR3 is 14 amino acids long. The ends were cut back, 0 bases at V and 6 bases at J, with 14 bases in the middle. The CDR3 protein is CSARDRSSDQTQYF. Partial CDR3 DNA: TGCAGTGCTAGAGATCGGAGTAGCGATCAGACC.

Of note for this clone: The read ends 3 residues shy of where the CDR3 ends; the end is completed using the germline J gene. This rearrangement joins TRBV20-1 to TRBJ1-5; 8 bases map to TRBD1. The CDR3 is 14 amino acids. Per the germline V gene, CDR1 is DFQATT and CDR2 is SNEGSKA (reference sequence). V lost 5 bases, J lost 4 bases, and 7 bases stayed unmatched. CDR3 in amino acids: CSALTGGKNQPQHF. The DNA read from the CDR3 is TGCAGTGCTCTTACAGGGGGAAAGAATCAGCCC.

Concerning this clone itself: The DNA ends 3 residues before the CDR3 does, and the rest of the CDR3 is filled in from the germline J gene. This chain uses TRBV5-4 with TRBJ2-2; TRBD2 is a possible D gene (5 bases). Germline-derived CDR1 and CDR2 are SGHNT and YYREEE (reference sequence). Trimming left V 6 bases short and J 1 base short, with 13 bases between. The CDR3 is 15 residues long. The CDR3 loop is CASNPGLMNTGELFF. The CDR3 DNA, read in part, is TGTGCCAGCAACCCCGGACTTATGAACACCGGGGAG. The full variable domain, completed using reference TRBV5-4 and TRBJ2-2, is ETGVTQSPTHLIKTRGQQVTLRCSSQSGHNTVSWYQQALGQGPQFIFQYYREEENGRGNFPPRFSGLQFPNYSSELNVNALELDDSALYLCASNPGLMNTGELFFGEGSRLTVL.

About this clone itself: The read terminates 3 residues ahead of where the CDR3 ends, so the germline J gene completes it. The chain has TRBV6-1 and TRBJ2-4, with TRBD1 as a possible D gene (5 bases). The germline V gene has CDR1 MNHNS and CDR2 SASEGT. The CDR3 spans 13 residues. V was clipped by 4 bases and J by 6 bases, with 10 bases between them. The CDR3 is CASSGARGNIQYF. CDR3 DNA (partial): TGTGCCAGCAGTGGGGCTAGGGGAAACATT.

Incomplete CDR3 DNA: TGTGCCATCAGCGAGACTAGATCTAGCACAGATACG. Protein: CAISETRSSTDT. The CDR3 in full is CAISETRSSTDTQYF. J is TRBJ2-3 and V is TRBV10-3; TRBD2 might be the D (6 bases). The missing CDR3 end, 3 residues past where the read stops, is filled in from the germline J gene. The V gene lost 6 bases and the J gene lost 0 bases, with 13 bases spanning the gap. Germline CDR1 is ENHRY and CDR2 is SYGVKD. The length of the CDR3 is 15 residues.

Notes on this clone: The read stops 3 residues short of the end of the CDR3; the missing end is completed from the germline J gene. This chain links TRBV7-9 with TRBJ2-1; the match to TRBD2 covers 9 bases. J was trimmed by 8 bases and V by 3 bases; bases with no gene match: 5. CDR1 and CDR2 from the germline V gene are SEHNR and FQNEAQ (reference sequence). There are 14 residues in the CDR3. CDR3 in amino acids: CASSLAGGPYEQFF. The CDR3 DNA, read in part, is TGTGCCAGCAGCTTGGCGGGAGGGCCCTATGAG.

Turning to this clone: The read terminates 3 residues before the CDR3 end, so the remaining end is supplied by the germline J gene. The V call is TRBV18, the J call TRBJ1-3; possibly TRBD1 for D (5 bases). V lost 1 base and J lost 0, with 16 bases in between. Germline lookup yields CDR1 KGHSH and CDR2 LQKENI. This CDR3 region has 18 residues. CDR3 bases read: TGTGCCAGCTCACCACTCATGCAAGGGACTTTCTCTGGAAACACC. Residues: CASSPLMQGTFSGNT. The entire CDR3 protein reads CASSPLMQGTFSGNTIYF.

As for this clone: Coverage ceases 3 residues before the CDR3 finishes, and the germline J gene fills in the end. The rearrangement joins TRBV29-1 to TRBJ1-1, with 7 bases that match TRBD1. The CDR3 covers 17 residues. Per the germline V gene, CDR1 is SQVTM and CDR2 is ANQGSEA. V shed 7 bases, J shed 2 bases, and the junction held 19 bases outside the gene matches. The CDR3 DNA, read in part, is TGCAGCGCCCACAGGGGAGGGGTCCCCAACCCAAACACTGAA. As protein: CSAHRGGVPNPNTE. The full CDR3 protein is CSAHRGGVPNPNTEAFF.